This T cell receptor beta chain was observed in a study of chemoradiotherapy in HPV16-positive cancers. This CDR3 comprises 14 residues. V lost 0 bases and J lost 6, with 10 bases in between. Germline CDR1 SGDLS, CDR2 YYNGEE. TCRdb's table, derived via immunoSEQ multiplex PCR, lists solely in-frame clones and lacks some. The sample lists 25,000 to 30,000 clones; about four fifths were seen once. The sequencing used blood, collected from a patient who underwent chemoradiotherapy. The receptor was derived from a human donor with HPV-associated anogenital cancer. The chain employs TRBV9 and TRBJ1-3, with D hard to call. The CDR3 spells CASSVGGNLNTIYF. As DNA, the CDR3 is TGTGCCAGCAGCGTAGGTGGCAACTTAAACACCATATATTTT.